The present TCR beta chain was sequenced within a study of vaccination effects on CD4 cells after COVID-19 (dated by TCRdb to 2021 to 2024). About the study as a whole: Across the study, the median time from the second dose to post-vaccine sampling was 72 days (range 14 to 241). SARS-CoV-2 spike-specific CD4+ TCR repertoires were compared before and after mRNA vaccination in COVID-19 convalescent patients and in infection-naive vaccine recipients. A total of 10 COVID-19 convalescent patients and a handful of SARS-CoV-2-naive healthy vaccine recipients were included in the full study. The Oncomine TCR Beta short-read assay on an Illumina iSeq 100 was used to sequence cultures from other donors in the study.

About this clone: The target of this receptor is not known. Per-nucleotide qualities are absent, and no much larger clonotype sits a single base away.

The CDR1 and CDR2 encoded by the germline V gene are SGDLS and YYNGEE. The V end loses 5 bases and the J end loses 0 bases, and a stretch of 14 bases separates them. From the cysteine through the phenylalanine, the CDR3 covers 16 amino acids. Of all the DNA, just the CDR3 is kept, 48 bases in frame from base 1. In the ViraFEST assay, PBMC were stimulated with viral peptide pools, and TCR sequencing was then used to find antigen-specific CD4+ T cell clonotypes based on their expansion. After around 11 days of culture, CD4+ T cells were isolated with the EasySep CD4+ T cell isolation kit. Each participant received two doses of an mRNA SARS-CoV-2 vaccine, either BNT162b2 or mRNA-1273. None of the healthy vaccine recipients had a prior SARS-CoV-2 infection, which was confirmed by nucleocapsid antibody tests that came back negative both before and after vaccination. About 2.2 million PBMC per well were cultured in IMDM with 5% human AB serum, 10 IU/ml IL-2 and gentamicin, plus 10 ug/ml peptides. On days 3 and 7, half of the culture medium was replaced with fresh IL-2-containing medium. Each peptide stimulation condition was cultured in triplicate wells unless otherwise noted. PBMC were separated from whole blood using Ficoll-Paque Plus gradient centrifugation and were then either cryopreserved at -140C or used fresh. Overlapping peptide pools spanned the spike proteins of SARS-CoV-2 and the common cold coronaviruses HCoV-NL63, HCoV-OC43 and HCoV-229E. The QIAamp micro DNA kit was used to extract genomic DNA from the cultured CD4+ T cells.

Libraries were constructed by the immunoSEQ multiplex PCR assay. DNA from the cultured, isolated CD4+ T cells was subjected to TCR beta CDR3 sequencing. In the authors' own workflow: Non-productive TCR sequences were discarded, and reads were trimmed to the CDR3 region, with only CDR3s of 7 or more amino acids retained. The MANAFEST web app was used to pick out antigen-specific clonotypes by comparing their expansion in peptide wells with that in reference cultures. For clones to be considered positive, expansion at FDR<0.05 versus reference and all other wells, an odds ratio above 5, and a frequency above 0.1% in two replicate wells were required. A clonotype was called cross-reactive if it was significantly expanded both in SARS-CoV-2 spike wells and in at least one common cold coronavirus spike condition. Using the stringdist R package, CDR3 similarity was measured by Levenshtein distance, and unrooted trees were constructed with ape in R 3.6.1. Not all clones reach the TCRdb copy of this immuneACCESS table, which keeps in-frame sequences only. Checked studies attribute under half of the gap to unresolved V genes and leave the rest unexplained. Clone size and the V and J calls come from that table; the DNA yielded D and trimming. Recorded for this sample are about 60,000 clones; roughly 78% of them occurred a single time. The ten biggest clones cover 1.5% to 2% of the sample.

What the research found in general, with its limitations: In healthy vaccine recipients, vaccine-induced clones were almost all SARS-CoV-2 mono-reactive, with only 1 of 255 cross-reactive with common cold coronaviruses. At late post-vaccination timepoints, both infection-induced and vaccine-induced clones showed marked clonal contraction, consistent with waning T cell responses. Limitations of the study were the small number of convalescent patients and the absence of early post-infection timepoints.

The rearrangement joined TRBV9 to TRBJ2-2; the D region may be TRBD1 or TRBD2, each matching 6 bases equally. The receptor was derived from a human donor who received a COVID-19 vaccine. The input for sequencing was CD4+ T cells from PBMCs cultured with HCoV-OC43 spike peptides, taken after COVID-19 vaccination. Reading the label with the study, this specimen's cell subset or site is: HCoV-OC43 spike overlapping peptide pool stimulation. The CDR3 protein sequence reads: CASSHQGTSNTGELFF. The nucleotide sequence reads TGTGCCAGCAGTCATCAGGGGACTTCGAACACCGGGGAGCTGTTTTTT.